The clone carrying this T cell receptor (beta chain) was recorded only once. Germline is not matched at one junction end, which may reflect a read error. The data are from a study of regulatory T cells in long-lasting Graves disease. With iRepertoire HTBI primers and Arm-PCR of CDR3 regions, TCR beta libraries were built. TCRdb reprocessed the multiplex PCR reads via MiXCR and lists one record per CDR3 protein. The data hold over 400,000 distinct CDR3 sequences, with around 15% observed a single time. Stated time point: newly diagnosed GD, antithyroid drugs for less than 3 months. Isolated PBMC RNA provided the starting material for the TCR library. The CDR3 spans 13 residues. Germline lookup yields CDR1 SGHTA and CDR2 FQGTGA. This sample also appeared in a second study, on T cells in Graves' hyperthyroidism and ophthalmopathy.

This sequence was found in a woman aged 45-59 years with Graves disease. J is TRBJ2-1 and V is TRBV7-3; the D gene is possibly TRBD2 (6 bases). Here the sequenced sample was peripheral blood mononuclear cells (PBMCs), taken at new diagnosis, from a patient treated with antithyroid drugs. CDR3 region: CASSSSSDNEQSF. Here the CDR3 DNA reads TGTGCCAGCAGCTCCTCTAGCGACAATGAGCAGTCCTTC. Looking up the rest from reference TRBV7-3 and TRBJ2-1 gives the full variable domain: GAGVSQTPSNKVTEKGKYVELRCDPISGHTALYWYRQSLGQGPEFLIYFQGTGAADDSGLPNDRFFAVRPEGSVSTLKIQRTERGDSAVYLCASSSSSDNEQSFGPGTRLTVL.